This record looks at one T cell receptor beta chain sequence and its context. This record comes from a study of blood T cell repertoires in COVID-19. Looked up from germline, CDR1 is LNHDA and CDR2 is SQIVND (reference sequence). The V and J ends lost 5 bases and 8 bases respectively, with 15 bases between them. The CDR3 runs to 13 residues. The table came from immunoSEQ multiplex PCR; TCRdb's copy has only in-frame clones and leaves some out. The sample consists of more than 100,000 clones, approximately 89% of them appearing once. This chain links TRBV19 with TRBJ1-2; a weak D match, TRBD1 (5 bases). This receptor was obtained from a woman of 80 years or more in a cohort sampled during active COVID-19. Sequencing was done on a sample of peripheral blood. The CDR3 DNA is TGTGCCAGTAGTCTGTTGGGGCTCGGAGGCTACACCTTC. Translating gives CASSLLGLGGYTF.